This T cell receptor beta chain was identified during a study of T cell clusters in autoimmune cytopenias. On the study more broadly: TRB sequencing had a median around 52,000 reads and under 2,500 distinct clonotypes per sample.

One tube held mixed TRB-A and TRB-B primer pools for touch-down PCR. One entry per CDR3 protein, without DNA, is what TCRdb gives after re-calling the multiplex PCR reads. This table lists several thousand distinct CDR3 sequences. Findings and limits, study-wide: Primary autoimmune cytopenia patients appeared to lack physiological T cell clusters present in healthy donors. Exclusive TRB clusters were about 3-fold more numerous in healthy donors than in active autoimmune hepatitis. TRB repertoire shifts in secondary cytopenia and chronic lymphocytic leukemia mostly reflected lymphoma, not autoimmunity.

As concerns this clonotype: Its antigen is not identified.

Germline V gene lookup returns CDR1 MNHEY and CDR2 SVGAGI. This CDR3 region has 13 residues. Each sample's input was roughly 270 ng genomic DNA, some 40,000 genome equivalents. V is TRBV6-5 and J is TRBJ1-1; TCRdb gives TRBD1 as the D gene, but with no DNA this cannot be confirmed. The sample consisted of peripheral blood. The TCR comes from a human donor with an autoimmune cytopenia or autoimmune hepatitis (not recorded which). The CDR3 protein is CATEGGLSTEAFF.